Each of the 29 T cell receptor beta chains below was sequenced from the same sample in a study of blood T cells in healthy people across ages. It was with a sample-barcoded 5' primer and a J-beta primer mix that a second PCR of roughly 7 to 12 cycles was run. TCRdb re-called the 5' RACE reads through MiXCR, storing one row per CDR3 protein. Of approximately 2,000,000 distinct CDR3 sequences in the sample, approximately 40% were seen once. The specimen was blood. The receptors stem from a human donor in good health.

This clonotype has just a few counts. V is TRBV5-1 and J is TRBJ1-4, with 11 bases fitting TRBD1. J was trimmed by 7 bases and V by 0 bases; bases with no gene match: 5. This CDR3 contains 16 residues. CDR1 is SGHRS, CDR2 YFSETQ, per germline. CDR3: CASSLGTGGAIEKLFF. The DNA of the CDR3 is TGCGCCAGCAGCTTGGGGACAGGGGGCGCGATTGAAAAACTGTTTTTT. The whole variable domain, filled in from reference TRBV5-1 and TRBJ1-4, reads KAGVTQTPRYLIKTRGQQVTLSCSPISGHRSVSWYQQTPGQGLQFLFEYFSETQRNKGNFPGRFSGRQFSNSRSEMNVSTLELGDSALYLCASSLGTGGAIEKLFFGSGTQLSVL.

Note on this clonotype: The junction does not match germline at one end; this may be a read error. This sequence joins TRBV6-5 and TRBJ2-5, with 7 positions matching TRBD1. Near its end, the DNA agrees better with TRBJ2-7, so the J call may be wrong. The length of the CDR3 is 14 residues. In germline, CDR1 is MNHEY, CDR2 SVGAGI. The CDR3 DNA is TGTGCCAGCAGTTCCTTGACAGGGTCCTGCGAGCAGTACTTC. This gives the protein CASSSLTGSCEQYF.

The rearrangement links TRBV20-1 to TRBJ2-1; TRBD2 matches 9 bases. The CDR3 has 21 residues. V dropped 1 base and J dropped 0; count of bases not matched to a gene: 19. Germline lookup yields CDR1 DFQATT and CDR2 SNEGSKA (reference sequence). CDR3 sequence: CSARAGGPGLALVGSYNEQFF. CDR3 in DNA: TGCAGTGCTAGAGCTGGCGGGCCGGGACTAGCCCTCGTTGGCTCCTACAATGAGCAGTTCTTC.

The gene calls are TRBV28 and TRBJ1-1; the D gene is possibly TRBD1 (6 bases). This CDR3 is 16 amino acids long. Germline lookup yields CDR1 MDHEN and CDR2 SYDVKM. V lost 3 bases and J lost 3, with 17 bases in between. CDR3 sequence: CASSFRRGKVDTEAFF. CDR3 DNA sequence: TGTGCCAGCAGTTTTAGGAGGGGGAAAGTGGACACTGAAGCTTTCTTT.

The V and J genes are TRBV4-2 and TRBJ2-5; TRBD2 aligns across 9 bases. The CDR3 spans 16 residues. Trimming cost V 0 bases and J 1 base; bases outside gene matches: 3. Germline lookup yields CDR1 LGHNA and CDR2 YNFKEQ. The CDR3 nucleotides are TGTGCCAGCAGCCAAGAGGGCGGGGGGGCCCAAGAGACCCAGTACTTC. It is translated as CASSQEGGGAQETQYF.

CDR3 nucleotides: TGTGCCAGCAGAACGGAGAACACCGGGGAGCTGTTTTTT. It yields the protein CASRTENTGELFF. This rearrangement joins TRBV5-4 to TRBJ2-2; unclear D gene. Germline loops: CDR1 SGHNT, CDR2 YYREEE (reference sequence). The CDR3 loop spans 13 amino acids. Trimming shortened V by 5 bases and J by 1 base, and 6 bases separated the two germline ends.

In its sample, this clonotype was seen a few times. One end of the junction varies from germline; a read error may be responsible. CDR3 nucleotides: TGTGCTAGCAGCACGACGGGACAGGGGACCCAGTACTTC. The encoded protein is CASSTTGQGTQYF. The chain couples TRBV7-7 to TRBJ2-5; 9 nucleotides agree with TRBD1. Germline V lookup: CDR1 SSHAT, CDR2 FNYEAQ (reference sequence). The CDR3 has 13 amino acids. The full variable domain, its missing parts supplied by reference TRBV7-7 and TRBJ2-5, is GAGVSQSPRYKVTKRGQDVTLRCDPISSHATLYWYQQALGQGPEFLTYFNYEAQPDKSGLPSDRFSAERPEGSISTLTIQRTEQRDSAMYRCASSTTGQGTQYFGPGTRLLVL.

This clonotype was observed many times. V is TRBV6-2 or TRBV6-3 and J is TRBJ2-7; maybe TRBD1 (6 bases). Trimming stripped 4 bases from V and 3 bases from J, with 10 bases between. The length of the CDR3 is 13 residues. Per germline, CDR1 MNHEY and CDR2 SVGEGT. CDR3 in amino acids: CASSFGQNYEQYF. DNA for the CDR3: TGTGCCAGCAGTTTTGGACAGAACTACGAGCAGTACTTC.

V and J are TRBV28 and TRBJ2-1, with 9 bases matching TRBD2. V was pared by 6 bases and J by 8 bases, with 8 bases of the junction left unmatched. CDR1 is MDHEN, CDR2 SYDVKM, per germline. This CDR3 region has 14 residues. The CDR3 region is CASSPSGGNDEQFF. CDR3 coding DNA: TGTGCCAGCAGCCCCAGCGGGGGGAACGATGAGCAGTTCTTC.

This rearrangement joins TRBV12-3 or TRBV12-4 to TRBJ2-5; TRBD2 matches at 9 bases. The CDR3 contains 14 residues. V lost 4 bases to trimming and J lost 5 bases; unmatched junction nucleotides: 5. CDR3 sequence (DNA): TGTGCCAGCAGTTCGCGGGGGGGCGGGGAGACCCAGTACTTC. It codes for CASSSRGGGETQYF.

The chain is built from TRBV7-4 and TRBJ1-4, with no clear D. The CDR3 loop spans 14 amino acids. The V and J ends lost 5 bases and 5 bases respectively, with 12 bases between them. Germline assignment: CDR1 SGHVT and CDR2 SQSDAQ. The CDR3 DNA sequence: TGTGCCAGCAGCCGGAAGGACTTAAATGAAAAACTGTTTTTT. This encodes CASSRKDLNEKLFF.

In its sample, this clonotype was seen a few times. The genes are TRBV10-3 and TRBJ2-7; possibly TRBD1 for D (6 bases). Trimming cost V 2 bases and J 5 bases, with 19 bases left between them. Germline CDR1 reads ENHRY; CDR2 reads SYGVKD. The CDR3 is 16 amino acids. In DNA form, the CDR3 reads TGTGCCATCAGTGAGGTCAGGGGTCCTCCGAGGAACGAGCAGTACTTC. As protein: CAISEVRGPPRNEQYF.

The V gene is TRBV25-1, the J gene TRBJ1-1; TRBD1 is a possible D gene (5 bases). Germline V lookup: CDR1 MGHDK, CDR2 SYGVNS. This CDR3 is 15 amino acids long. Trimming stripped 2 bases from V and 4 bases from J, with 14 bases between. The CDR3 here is CASSEGGVVATEAFF. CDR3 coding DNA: TGTGCCAGCAGTGAAGGAGGGGTGGTTGCCACTGAAGCTTTCTTT.

Here the CDR3 DNA reads TGCAGCGTATCAGGGTCTGGAACCGGGGAGCTGTTTTTT. Amino acids: CSVSGSGTGELFF. V is TRBV29-1 and J is TRBJ2-2, with a tentative D call TRBD1 (5 bases). The CDR3 consists of 13 residues. Germline assignment: CDR1 SQVTM and CDR2 ANQGSEA. Between the trimmed V and J ends, which lost 6 bases and 5 bases, there was a span of 13 bases.

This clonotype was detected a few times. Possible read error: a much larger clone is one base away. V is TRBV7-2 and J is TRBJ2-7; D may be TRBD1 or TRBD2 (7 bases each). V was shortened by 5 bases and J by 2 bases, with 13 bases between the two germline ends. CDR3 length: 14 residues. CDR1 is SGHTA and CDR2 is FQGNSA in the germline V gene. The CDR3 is CASSPQGGAYEQYF. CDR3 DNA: TGTGCCAGCAGCCCCCAGGGGGGGGCCTACGAGCAGTACTTC.

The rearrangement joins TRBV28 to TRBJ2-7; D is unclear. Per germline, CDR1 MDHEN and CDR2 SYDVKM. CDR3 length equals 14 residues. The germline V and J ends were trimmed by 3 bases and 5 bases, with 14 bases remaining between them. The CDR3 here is CASSLVYYRNEQYF. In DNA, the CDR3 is TGTGCCAGCAGTTTGGTCTATTATAGGAACGAGCAGTACTTC.

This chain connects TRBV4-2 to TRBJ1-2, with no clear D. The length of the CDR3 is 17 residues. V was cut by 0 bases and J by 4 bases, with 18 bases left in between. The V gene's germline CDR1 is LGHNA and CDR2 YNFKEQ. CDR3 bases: TGTGCCAGCAGCCAAGAGTATTGGGGAATCGGGTCCTATGGCTACACCTTC. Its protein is CASSQEYWGIGSYGYTF.

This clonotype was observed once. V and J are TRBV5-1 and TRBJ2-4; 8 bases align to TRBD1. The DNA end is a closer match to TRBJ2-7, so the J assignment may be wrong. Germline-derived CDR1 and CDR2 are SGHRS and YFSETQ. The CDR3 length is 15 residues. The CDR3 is CASSFRDRFIDEQYF. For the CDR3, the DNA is TGCGCCAGCAGCTTCCGGGACAGGTTTATCGACGAGCAGTACTTC.

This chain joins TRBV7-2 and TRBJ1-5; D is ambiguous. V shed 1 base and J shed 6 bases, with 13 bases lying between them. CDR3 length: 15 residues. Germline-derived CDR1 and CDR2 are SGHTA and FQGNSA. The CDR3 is CASSLGGFKSQPQHF. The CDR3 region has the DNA TGTGCCAGCAGCTTAGGAGGGTTTAAGTCTCAGCCCCAGCATTTT.

CDR3 bases: TGTGCCAGCAGTGAAGGGCCTCGTTCACCCCTCCACTTT. Its translation is CASSEGPRSPLHF. The chain carries TRBV2 and TRBJ1-6; D gene unclear. CDR3 length: 13 amino acids. Germline assignment: CDR1 SNHLY and CDR2 FYNNEI. V lost 1 base, J lost 9 bases, and 7 bases lay in between.

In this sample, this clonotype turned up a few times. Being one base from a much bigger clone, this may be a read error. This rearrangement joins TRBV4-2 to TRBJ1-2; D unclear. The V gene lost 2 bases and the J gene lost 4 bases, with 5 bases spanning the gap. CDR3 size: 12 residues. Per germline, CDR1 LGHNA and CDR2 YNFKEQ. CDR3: CASSQWGYGYTF. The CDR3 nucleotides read TGTGCCAGCAGCCAATGGGGCTATGGCTACACCTTC.

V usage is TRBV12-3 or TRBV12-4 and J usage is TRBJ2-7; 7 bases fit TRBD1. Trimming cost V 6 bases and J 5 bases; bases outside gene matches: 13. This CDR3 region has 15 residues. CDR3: CASRPERGRVNEQYF. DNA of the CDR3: TGTGCCAGCAGACCAGAAAGGGGGCGCGTAAACGAGCAGTACTTC.

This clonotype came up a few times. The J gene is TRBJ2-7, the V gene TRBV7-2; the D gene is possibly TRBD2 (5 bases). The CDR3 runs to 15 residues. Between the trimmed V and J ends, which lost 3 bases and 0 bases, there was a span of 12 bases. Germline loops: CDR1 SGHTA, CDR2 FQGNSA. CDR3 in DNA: TGTGCCAGCAGCTTGAGGGTTGACTCCTCCTACGAGCAGTACTTC. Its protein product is CASSLRVDSSYEQYF.

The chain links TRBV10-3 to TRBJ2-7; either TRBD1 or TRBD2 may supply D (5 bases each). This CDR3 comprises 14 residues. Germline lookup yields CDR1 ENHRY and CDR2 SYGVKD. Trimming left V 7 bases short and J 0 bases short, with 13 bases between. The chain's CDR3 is CAITEGQSSYEQYF. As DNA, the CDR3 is TGTGCCATCACCGAGGGGCAGAGCTCCTACGAGCAGTACTTC.

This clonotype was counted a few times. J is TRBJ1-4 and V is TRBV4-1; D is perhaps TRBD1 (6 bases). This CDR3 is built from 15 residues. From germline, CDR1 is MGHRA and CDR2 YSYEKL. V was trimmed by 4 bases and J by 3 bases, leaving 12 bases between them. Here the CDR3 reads CASSRPGTSNEKLFF. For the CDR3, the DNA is TGCGCCAGCAGCCGACCCGGGACATCTAATGAAAAACTGTTTTTT.

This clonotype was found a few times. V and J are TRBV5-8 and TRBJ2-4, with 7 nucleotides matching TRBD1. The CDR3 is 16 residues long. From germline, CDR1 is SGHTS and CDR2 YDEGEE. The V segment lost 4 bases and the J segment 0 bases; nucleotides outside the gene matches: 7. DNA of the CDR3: TGTGCCAGCAGCACGGGACAGCCTCTAGCCAAAAACATTCAGTACTTC. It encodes CASSTGQPLAKNIQYF.

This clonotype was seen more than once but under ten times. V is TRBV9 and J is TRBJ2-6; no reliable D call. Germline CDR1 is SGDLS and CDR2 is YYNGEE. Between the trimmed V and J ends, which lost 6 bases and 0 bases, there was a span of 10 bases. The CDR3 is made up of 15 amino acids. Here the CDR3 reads CASTITNSGANVLTF. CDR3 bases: TGTGCCAGCACCATCACCAACTCTGGGGCCAACGTCCTGACTTTC.

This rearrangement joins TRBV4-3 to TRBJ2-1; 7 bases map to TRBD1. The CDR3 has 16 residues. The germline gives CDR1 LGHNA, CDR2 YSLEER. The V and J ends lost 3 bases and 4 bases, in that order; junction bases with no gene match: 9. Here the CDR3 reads CASSQAGTVFYNEQFF. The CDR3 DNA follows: TGCGCCAGCAGCCAGGCAGGGACAGTCTTTTACAATGAGCAGTTCTTC.

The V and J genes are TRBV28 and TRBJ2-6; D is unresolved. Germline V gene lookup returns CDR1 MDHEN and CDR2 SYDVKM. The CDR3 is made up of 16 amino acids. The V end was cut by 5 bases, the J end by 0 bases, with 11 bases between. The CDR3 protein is CASSLSAFSGANVLTF. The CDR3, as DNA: TGTGCCAGCAGTCTCTCCGCGTTCTCTGGGGCCAACGTCCTGACTTTC. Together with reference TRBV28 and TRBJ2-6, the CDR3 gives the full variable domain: DVKVTQSSRYLVKRTGEKVFLECVQDMDHENMFWYRQDPGLGLRLIYFSYDVKMKEKGDIPEGYSVSREKKERFSLILESASTNQTSMYLCASSLSAFSGANVLTFGAGSRLTVL.